This section outlines one T cell receptor (beta chain) sequence together with its context. Vbeta (60) and Jbeta (13) primers were used in the PCR. Assay: immunoSEQ multiplex PCR; the TCRdb copy retains only in-frame clones and omits some. This table holds roughly 130,000 clones, around 79% found once. This sample was included in a study of cytomegalovirus exposure and HLA in healthy donors. In germline, CDR1 is SNHLY, CDR2 FYNNEI. The CDR3 sequence is 14 residues long. The V end lost 8 bases, the J end lost 8 bases, and 21 bases lay between the germline ends. This chain links TRBV2 with TRBJ1-2, with D possibly being TRBD1 (6 bases). This clonotype was sampled from a female donor in good health and CMV-seronegative. The specimen was PBMCs. The CDR3 DNA reads as TGTGCCAGCTCTGGTAACAGGGCGGAGTTGGGCTACACCTTC. Translated: CASSGNRAELGYTF.